This TCR beta chain was profiled in a study of cytomegalovirus exposure and HLA in healthy donors. The junction had 4 bases not matched to a gene; V was cut back by 3 bases and J by 3 bases. The CDR3 covers 15 residues. Germline V CDR1 and CDR2: LGHNA, YSLEER. Concerning this clone: Its antigen is undetermined.

Study-wide results and caveats: One later analysis, an examination of the approximately 120 validation repertoires, found that first-cohort TCR clusters tended to co-occur in them. The study designated some 180 TCR beta chains cytomegalovirus-associated.

Sequenced by immunoSEQ multiplex PCR; TCRdb stores in-frame clones only, minus some. Found here are tens of thousands of clones, about 87% of them singletons; the top ten hold 3% to 4.5%. The V and J genes are TRBV4-3 and TRBJ2-7; 11 bases fit TRBD1. The sequence came from a woman under 30 in good health and CMV-seropositive. The sequenced sample was PBMCs. The CDR3 nucleotides read TGCGCCAGCAGCCACGGGACAGGGGGATTCTACGAGCAGTACTTC. This gives the protein CASSHGTGGFYEQYF.